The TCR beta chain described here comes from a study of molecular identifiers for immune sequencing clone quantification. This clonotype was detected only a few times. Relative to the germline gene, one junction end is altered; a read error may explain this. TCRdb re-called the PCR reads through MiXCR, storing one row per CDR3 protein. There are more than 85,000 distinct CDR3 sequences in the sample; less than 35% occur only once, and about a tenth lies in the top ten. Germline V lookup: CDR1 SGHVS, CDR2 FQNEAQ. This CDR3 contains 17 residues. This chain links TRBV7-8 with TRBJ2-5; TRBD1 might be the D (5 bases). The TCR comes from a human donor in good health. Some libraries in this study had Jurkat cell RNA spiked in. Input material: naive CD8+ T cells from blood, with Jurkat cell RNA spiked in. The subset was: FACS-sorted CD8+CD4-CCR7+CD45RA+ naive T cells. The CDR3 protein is CASSLLGPTVGQEPQYF. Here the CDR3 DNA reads TGTGCCAGCAGCCTCCTCGGGCCGACAGTTGGACAAGAGCCCCAGTACTTC.